This T cell receptor beta chain was profiled in a study of shared clonotypes between healthy human individuals. Worth noting for this clone: Its specificity is unknown.

Assay used: immunoSEQ multiplex PCR; TCRdb lists only in-frame clones, some missing. The repertoire holds approximately 810,000 clones, with approximately 92% as singletons. The CDR3 sequence is 12 residues long. Germline V gene sequence: CDR1 PRHDT, CDR2 FYEKMQ (reference sequence). V dropped 6 bases and J dropped 9 bases, with 12 bases sitting between them. The naive CD8 population came from CD45RO-negative cells selected for CCR7, without terminally differentiated effector memory CD45RA+ cells. Study-wide points: For sorted subsets, rarefaction showed incomplete sequencing despite large depth. In contrast to clonotypes shared by all four donors, non-shared clonotypes had lower generation probabilities.

This clonotype originated in a man aged 25 to 45 in good health. Sequencing input: naive CD8+ T cells sorted from blood. The chain joins TRBV13 to TRBJ2-1; D remains unclear. The CDR3 protein is CASSSVSTEQFF. CDR3 DNA sequence: TGTGCCAGCAGTTCAGTCTCTACTGAGCAGTTCTTC.